This TCR beta chain comes out of a study of blood T cell repertoires in COVID-19. Study details: COVID-19 samples from acute and convalescent phases originated in the United States, Italy and Spain. In each case, the material was cDNA or gDNA derived from T cells, B-cell-depleted T cells, or PBMCs.

The V end lost 10 bases, the J end lost 4 bases, and 20 bases lay between the germline ends. This CDR3 has 15 amino acids. From germline, CDR1 is ENHRY and CDR2 SYGVKD. This clone was counted only a few times. In the authors' workflow: Amplified reference gene primers provided the basis for estimating nucleated cell counts. Some clones are missing from TCRdb's copy, which holds only in-frame ones; the method was immunoSEQ multiplex PCR. V and J calls and clone size are those listed in that table; D and trimming were worked out from the DNA. The sample has about 210,000 clones; about four fifths are singletons.

The clonotype comes from a man between 60 and 75 years old with acute or convalescent COVID-19. The sample was peripheral blood. The chain is built from TRBV10-3 and TRBJ1-5; unclear D gene. In DNA, the CDR3 is TGTGCCACTACCGGAGAGGGAGGGTGGAATCAGCCCCAGCATTTT. As protein: CATTGEGGWNQPQHF.